A selection of T cell receptor beta chains follows, all from one sample in a study of T cells in Graves' hyperthyroidism and ophthalmopathy. TCRdb re-analysed the multiplex PCR reads in MiXCR, keeping a single row per CDR3 protein. The sample contains 350,000 to 450,000 distinct CDR3 sequences, about 15% of which appear only once. The sample consisted of blood. These receptors originate from a woman in her sixties or seventies with Graves' hyperthyroidism. Each CDR3 is given with its conserved first and last residue. D genes are given only for firm matches. The listing skips clone size in some rows; elsewhere it reads once, few, many or a size class.

clone size	D gene	V gene	J gene	CDR3 DNA	CDR3 protein
.	TRBD2	TRBV4-1	TRBJ2-7	TGCGCCAGCAGCCAACCGACTAGCACTGGCGAGCAGTACTTC	CASSQPTSTGEQYF
.	.	TRBV20-1	TRBJ2-3	TGCAGTGCTGGAGATCGGTCCATCTACACAGATACGCAGTATTTT	CSAGDRSIYTDTQYF
many	TRBD1	TRBV6-1	TRBJ1-1	TGTGCCAGCAGTGCCGGGACAGGGATAGTGATAACTGAAGCTTTCTTT	CASSAGTGIVITEAFF
.	TRBD1	TRBV6-4	TRBJ2-3	TGTGCCAGCAGGCCCGGGACAGGGGACACAGATACGCAGTATTTT	CASRPGTGDTDTQYF
many	.	TRBV20-1	TRBJ2-2	TGCAGTGCACACTACGGACAAAAGAACACCGGGGAGCTGTTTTTT	CSAHYGQKNTGELFF
many	TRBD1	TRBV6-1	TRBJ1-5	TGTGCCAGCAGTGACCGGGGACAGGGAGGCTATAGCAATCAGCCCCAGCATTTT	CASSDRGQGGYSNQPQHF
many	.	TRBV18	TRBJ1-6	TGTGCCAGCTCACCACTGACAGGTGACAATTCACCCCTCCACTTT	CASSPLTGDNSPLHF
many	.	TRBV5-1	TRBJ2-3	TGCGCCAGCAGCTTGATGGGGAACACAGATACGCAGTATTTT	CASSLMGNTDTQYF
many	TRBD2	TRBV5-5	TRBJ2-1	TGTGCCAGCAGCCGCCTTAGCGGGGGGTATGAGCAGTTCTTC	CASSRLSGGYEQFF
many	TRBD2	TRBV27	TRBJ2-5	TGTGCCAGCAGTTTATCTGAGGGGACTAGCGGGAACCAAGAGACCCAGTACTTC	CASSLSEGTSGNQETQYF
few	TRBD2	TRBV6-1	TRBJ2-1	TGTGCCAGCAGGCGGGGCCTAGCGGGAGGGAATGAGCAGTTCTTC	CASRRGLAGGNEQFF
.	TRBD2	TRBV28	TRBJ2-5	TGTGCCAGCAGTTTATCGGGAGGGCAGGGAGAGACCCAGTACTTC	CASSLSGGQGETQYF
.	TRBD1	TRBV12-5	TRBJ2-3	TGTGCTAGTGGTTCCGACAGGGCTGGCACAGATACGCAGTATTTT	CASGSDRAGTDTQYF
few	TRBD1	TRBV2	TRBJ1-1	TGTGCCAGCAGTATGGACAGGGGGCTTTTGAACACTGAAGCTTTCTTT	CASSMDRGLLNTEAFF
many	.	TRBV10-3	TRBJ2-7	TGTGCCATCAGTGAGTCGGGGCAGTCCTACGAGCAGTACTTC	CAISESGQSYEQYF
many	.	TRBV27	TRBJ1-2	TGTGCCAGCAGTTTAGTGGGGAGCCGTGCCTATGGCTACACCTTC	CASSLVGSRAYGYTF
few	TRBD1	TRBV27	TRBJ2-5	TGTGCCAGCAGTTTAGCAGGGGGCGCAGGAGAGACCCAGTACTTC	CASSLAGGAGETQYF
.	TRBD2	TRBV5-4	TRBJ2-7	TGTGCCGTTCAAACGGGGGGGGGGGAGCAGTACTTC	CAVQTGGGEQYF
.	TRBD2	TRBV11-3	TRBJ2-5	TGTGCCAGCATGGGGACTAGCGGGAGGGTGGCAGAGACCCAGTACTTC	CASMGTSGRVAETQYF
.	TRBD2	TRBV3-1	TRBJ2-2	TGTGCCAGCAGCCAAAATGGCCTAGCGGCACAGGTGGGGGAGCTGTTTTTT	CASSQNGLAAQVGELFF
.	TRBD2	TRBV2	TRBJ2-1	TGTGCCAGCAGTGAAAGAAGACTAGCGGGAGGGCCGGGTGAGCAGTTCTTC	CASSERRLAGGPGEQFF
many	TRBD1	TRBV28	TRBJ2-3	TGTGCCAGCAGTATCCGACAGGGTCGCACAGATACGCAGTATTTT	CASSIRQGRTDTQYF
many	.	TRBV7-2	TRBJ2-5	TGTGCCAGCAGCCGGGGTCATTTGGAGACCCAGTACTTC	CASSRGHLETQYF
few	.	TRBV7-9	TRBJ1-5	TGTGCCAGCAGCTTGGACCTTCAGCCCCAGCATTTT	CASSLDLQPQHF
many	TRBD2	TRBV10-1	TRBJ2-1	TGCGCCAGCAGTGATTCTAGCGGGAAGTCCTACAATGAGCAGTTCTTC	CASSDSSGKSYNEQFF
.	TRBD2	TRBV5-1	TRBJ2-7	TGCGCCAGCAGCCTCACCGAGACTAGCGGGAGGAGGTACGAGCAGTACTTC	CASSLTETSGRRYEQYF
few	.	TRBV29-1	TRBJ2-1	TGCAGCGGGACTTTCTACAATGAGCAGTTCTTC	CSGTFYNEQFF
.	.	TRBV7-9	TRBJ2-1	TGTGCCAGCAGCGGGAGAAGCTCCTACAATGAGCAGTTCTTC	CASSGRSSYNEQFF
many	.	TRBV6-1	TRBJ2-3	TGTGCCAGCACCGTCGTGGAGGGAAACACAGATACGCAGTATTTT	CASTVVEGNTDTQYF
many	.	TRBV11-2	TRBJ2-3	TGTGCCAGCAGCTTAGGGGTTAGCGACACAGATACGCAGTATTTT	CASSLGVSDTDTQYF
many	TRBD2	TRBV20-1	TRBJ2-7	TGCAGTGCTAGAGATTGGGACGCGGGGGGAACCCTTACCGAGCAGTACTTC	CSARDWDAGGTLTEQYF
many	.	TRBV11-1	TRBJ1-1	TGTGCCAGCAGCTCCCAGTTCCAGTTCCTCGGGGGGATTGGCACTGAAGCTTTCTTT	CASSSQFQFLGGIGTEAFF
many	TRBD2	TRBV9	TRBJ2-1	TGTGCCAGCAGCCCACCGGCGGGGACTAGCACCTACGATGAGCAGTTCTTC	CASSPPAGTSTYDEQFF
many	.	TRBV6-1	TRBJ1-1	TGTGCCAGCAGTCTGACTACAGGGAGCACTGAAGCTTTCTTT	CASSLTTGSTEAFF
.	.	TRBV4-1	TRBJ2-2	TGCGCCAGCAGCCAAAGCCCACACCGAGATGTGAGGTCCGGGGAGCTGTTTTTT	CASSQSPHRDVRSGELFF
many	.	TRBV24-1	TRBJ1-2	TGTGCCACCAGTGATTGGGGGGCGCTGGGGAACTATGGCTACACCTTC	CATSDWGALGNYGYTF
.	TRBD2	TRBV4-2	TRBJ2-3	TGTGCCAGCAGCCGTGCGGGAGGTCAAGCAGATACGCAGTATTTT	CASSRAGGQADTQYF
many	.	TRBV12-3/TRBV12-4	TRBJ2-3	TGTGCCAGCAGCTCTGGGGACTCCTTCACAGATACGCAGTATTTT	CASSSGDSFTDTQYF
few	.	TRBV4-2	TRBJ2-7	TGTGCCAGCAGCCAAGGAGGGGCCATCTCCTACGAGCAGTACTTC	CASSQGGAISYEQYF
many	.	TRBV28	TRBJ2-4	TGTGCCAGCATTGCCAAAAACATTCAGTACTTC	CASIAKNIQYF
many	.	TRBV12-3/TRBV12-4	TRBJ1-2	TGTGCCAGCTTCAACGAGCTGGGACGGAACTATGGCTACACCTTC	CASFNELGRNYGYTF
many	.	TRBV19	TRBJ2-2	TGTGCCAGTAGATCGGGACAATGGACCGGGGAGCTGTTTTTT	CASRSGQWTGELFF
many	.	TRBV18	TRBJ1-2	TGTGCCAGCTCACTGCAGACTAACTATGGCTACACCTTC	CASSLQTNYGYTF
few	.	TRBV27	TRBJ2-2	TGTGCCAGCAGATCTTATGGGGGCGTCGACACCGGGGAGCTGTTTTTT	CASRSYGGVDTGELFF
.	.	TRBV6-1	TRBJ2-1	TGTGCCAGCAGTCCAGGTAGTGAGCAGTTCTTC	CASSPGSEQFF
few	.	TRBV6-6	TRBJ2-1	TGTGCCAGCAGTTACCGAGACAGGCACAATGAGCAGTTCTTC	CASSYRDRHNEQFF